The clone carrying this T cell receptor (beta chain) was seen a handful of times. The CDR3 extends over 17 amino acids. V was trimmed by 0 bases and J by 2 bases, leaving 16 bases between them. Germline lookup yields CDR1 SGHTS and CDR2 YDEGEE. TCRdb recomputed calls from the RT-PCR reads with MiXCR, one row per CDR3 protein. Among about 780,000 distinct CDR3 sequences listed, less than 20% were seen once. The data stem from a study of response to subunit inactivated influenza vaccine. The sample consisted of PBMCs from blood, taken about 5 days after vaccination. The chain carries TRBV5-8 and TRBJ2-3; D might be TRBD1 or TRBD2, each matching 5 bases. This TCR came from a man in his fifties or sixties who received an inactivated influenza vaccine. DNA of the CDR3: TGTGCCAGCAGCTTGGTTGGGGGAGCCCTTAACACAGATACGCAGTATTTT. It is translated as CASSLVGGALNTDTQYF.